One T cell receptor (beta chain) is described in this entry. Its antigen is not identified. The data derive from a study of OX40 agonist ivuxolimab in advanced cancers. Across the study: Aged about 23 to 90 with a mean of roughly 65 years, they were approximately 80% male. Partial responses were recorded for three patients, including one with hepatocellular carcinoma and two with cutaneous melanoma. Findings of the study overall: The study found among the lowest clonal expansion in partial responders at 0.1-3.0 mg/kg. Dose levels from 0.1 to 3.0 mg/kg saw CD4+ and CD8+ blood T cells expand clonally by week 6.

Profiled with immunoSEQ multiplex PCR; TCRdb holds only in-frame clones, not every one. This table has more than 45,000 clones, just over 90% appearing once. V was clipped by 1 base and J by 6 bases, with 9 bases between them. CDR3 size: 13 residues. The germline V gene has CDR1 SGHDN and CDR2 FVKESK. The sample here was CD4+ or CD8+ T cells sorted from blood, taken in a trial of the OX40 agonist ivuxolimab. The TCR was taken from an adult with an advanced solid tumor such as melanoma, head and neck, liver or kidney cancer. This chain connects TRBV14 to TRBJ1-1; D is undetermined. CDR3 bases: TGTGCCAGCAGCCAAGGTCTGGGATCTGAAGCTTTCTTT. Protein product: CASSQGLGSEAFF.